The rows below give T cell receptor beta chains drawn from one sample of a study of T-cell memory formation after mild COVID-19. TCRdb redid the calling of the 5' RACE reads with MiXCR, one entry per CDR3 protein. The sample carries around 49,000 distinct CDR3 sequences, 25% to 35% recorded once. Sequencing was done on a sample of PBMCs or a T cell subset sorted from them (not recorded which). Receptors were obtained from a man aged 18-30 years who had mild COVID-19 (a few samples of this study predate the infection). Cell type and time point are not known. CDR3s include the opening cysteine and the closing phenylalanine or tryptophan.

v_call | cdr3_aa
TRBV6-5 | CASGVGSGQGYTF
TRBV4-1 | CASSAGRGGKLF
TRBV4-1 | CASSQREVTGANVLTF
TRBV12-3/TRBV12-4 | CASSFGQETQYF
TRBV6-2/TRBV6-3 | CASSPPERTGAETQYF
TRBV6-5 | CASHLGRETFF
TRBV4-1 | CASSQDSGPRGGKQYF
TRBV7-6 | CASREGQGEETQYF
TRBV7-8 | CASSFFSRGGADTQYF
TRBV11-2 | CASASDPSSYNEQFF
TRBV27 | CASSLLGTGGTDTQYF
TRBV6-6 | CASTPRGGGAETQYF
TRBV7-3 | CASSLSANTEAFF
TRBV6-6 | CASSSVAGELFF
TRBV6-5 | CASSYSRTEMITDTQYF
TRBV4-1 | CASSHPQGALETQYF
TRBV6-2/TRBV6-3 | CASSIATGRVGDTQYF
TRBV6-2/TRBV6-3 | CASSSGRGIYGYTF
TRBV20-1 | CSAAYFNEKLFF
TRBV7-8 | CASSLPRGGASTYNEQFF
TRBV6-2/TRBV6-3 | CASSFLNTEAFF
TRBV9 | CASSGQSTDTQYF
TRBV7-9 | CASSFYWETQYF
TRBV13 | CASSERGMWHEQYF
TRBV6-2/TRBV6-3 | CASSYQDWGASYEQYF
TRBV20-1 | CSADEGRDYGYTF
TRBV6-4 | CASSKSGGAMDEQFF
TRBV5-1 | CASRAGGNEQYF
TRBV7-6 | CASSLVQGGQPQHF
TRBV4-3 | CASSQAGVVADTQYF
TRBV6-5 | CASSGQNTEAFF
TRBV6-5 | CASNGGSTDTQYF
TRBV6-1 | CASSDPGTGGDEQFF
TRBV15 | CATSRDSLTSYEQYF
TRBV12-3/TRBV12-4 | CASSWTSGATGELFF
TRBV12-3/TRBV12-4 | CASSNTGGSDTQYF
TRBV4-2 | CASSQDDSDDGGYGYTF
TRBV20-1 | CSAIKNTEAFF
TRBV3-1 | CASSQEDRRMDEQFF
TRBV7-2 | CASSLIDGNEQFF
TRBV27 | CASSPGLNYGYTF
TRBV6-2/TRBV6-3 | CASVERTGVSPLHF
TRBV5-1 | CASSPTLAGGTDTQYF
TRBV5-1 | CASSLGTGSYNEQFF
TRBV4-3 | CASSQDGWLAGDSGANVLTF
TRBV5-1 | CASSRRGRPYNEQFF
TRBV2 | CASSDPIGDRYNEQFF
TRBV12-3/TRBV12-4 | CASSSGSGGFTDTQYF
TRBV4-1 | CASSPNRDTNEKLFF
TRBV7-2 | CASSSRGDRAAFF
TRBV7-9 | CASSLYGSNTEAFF